This T cell receptor (beta chain) is drawn from a study of blood T cell repertoires in COVID-19. Study background: Both acute and convalescent COVID-19 samples were obtained from the United States, Italy and Spain. Sources were T cells, B-cell-depleted T cells, or PBMCs; the material itself was cDNA or gDNA.

How the authors handled the data: For nucleated cells, counts were estimated from reference gene primer amplification. TCRdb's copy holds only in-frame clones and misses some; the assay was immunoSEQ multiplex PCR. The DNA was the basis for D and trimming; V, J and clone size are from that table. The table shows approximately 50,000 clones, with more than 75% occurring only once. The length of the CDR3 is 17 residues. Germline assignment: CDR1 MNHEY and CDR2 SMNVEV (reference sequence). The V gene end was trimmed by 5 bases and the J gene end by 4 bases; junction bases not matched to a gene: 14. The chain recombines TRBV27 with TRBJ1-3, with 7 nucleotides matching TRBD1. Sequences were obtained from peripheral blood. This receptor was obtained from a man between 45 and 60 years old with active or convalescent COVID-19. CDR3 residues: CASSPLGGGQNGNTIYF. The CDR3, as DNA: TGTGCCAGCAGTCCCCTTGGTGGGGGACAGAACGGAAACACCATATATTTT.